The 16 T cell receptor beta chains below were found in one sample sequenced in a study of T cell responses to AZD1222 COVID-19 vaccine. The repertoire was sequenced with immunoSEQ multiplex PCR; TCRdb's copy has only in-frame clones and lacks some. The sample lists tens of thousands of clones, 80% to 90% occurring once. Sequencing used peripheral blood, obtained 28 days after the second AZD1222 dose. The receptors come from an adult who received the AZD1222 COVID-19 vaccine.

The CDR3 coding sequence is TGTGCCAGCAGTCCAAACAGGGGGCCGTACAATGAGCAGTTCTTC. Translating gives CASSPNRGPYNEQFF. The gene calls are TRBV28 and TRBJ2-1; 9 bases agree with TRBD1. The CDR3 runs 15 residues. Germline V gives CDR1 MDHEN, CDR2 SYDVKM. V lost 5 bases, J lost 4 bases, and 6 bases stayed unmatched.

This clone was found once. The chain combines TRBV5-1 with TRBJ2-1; D is possibly TRBD1 or TRBD2 (5 bases each). CDR1 is SGHRS and CDR2 is YFSETQ in the germline V gene. Trimming removed 4 bases at V and 8 bases at J, with 19 bases between. The CDR3 loop spans 15 amino acids. For the CDR3, the DNA is TGCGCCAGCAGCGCCAGGGTTCGGCTAGCCCATGAGCAGTTCTTC. Amino acids: CASSARVRLAHEQFF.

The chain combines TRBV9 with TRBJ2-6, with 10 bases lining up with TRBD1. Germline values: CDR1 SGDLS, CDR2 YYNGEE. The trim removed 0 bases at V and 1 base at J, leaving 4 bases unmatched. This CDR3 spans 18 amino acids. CDR3 sequence: CASSVVDRGQSGANVLTF. The CDR3 DNA sequence: TGTGCCAGCAGCGTAGTCGACAGGGGGCAGTCTGGGGCCAACGTCCTGACTTTC. The variable domain in full, completed from reference TRBV9 and TRBJ2-6, reads DSGVTQTPKHLITATGQRVTLRCSPRSGDLSVYWYQQSLDQGLQFLIQYYNGEERAKGNILERFSAQQFPDLHSELNLSSLELGDSALYFCASSVVDRGQSGANVLTFGAGSRLTVL.

This chain joins TRBV5-1 and TRBJ1-1; D is possibly TRBD1 (5 bases). Trimming cost V 0 bases and J 3 bases, with 12 bases left between them. The CDR3 length is 15 residues. Per the germline V gene, CDR1 is SGHRS and CDR2 is YFSETQ. CDR3 residues: CASSLAGMGHTEAFF. The CDR3 nucleotides are TGCGCCAGCAGCTTGGCAGGGATGGGTCACACTGAAGCTTTCTTT.

This chain uses TRBV18 with TRBJ2-2; TRBD2 matches at 9 bases. Trimming took 1 base from V and 5 from J; bases not matched to a gene: 5. This CDR3 comprises 16 residues. From germline, CDR1 is KGHSH and CDR2 LQKENI. The CDR3 DNA reads TGTGCCAGCTCACCACGAGTAGCGGGAGAAACCGGGGAGCTGTTTTTT. This translates into CASSPRVAGETGELFF.

The chain combines TRBV11-2 with TRBJ2-7, with 8 bases identical to TRBD1. Germline CDR1 and CDR2: SGHAT and FQNNGV. The CDR3 has 14 amino acids. Trimming took 5 bases from V and 5 from J; bases not matched to a gene: 8. This CDR3 is CASSQQGGGNEQYF. CDR3 nucleotide sequence: TGTGCCAGCAGCCAACAGGGGGGAGGAAACGAGCAGTACTTC.

CDR3: CASSSQGEAFF. CDR3 in DNA: TGTGCCAGCAGCTCTCAGGGTGAAGCTTTCTTT. The V call is TRBV5-5, the J call TRBJ1-1; tentative D call: TRBD1 (5 bases). With 3 bases removed from V and 7 bases from J, the gap between germline ends came to 7 bases. Germline-derived CDR1 and CDR2 are SGHKS and YYEKEE (reference sequence). The CDR3 has 11 amino acids. The full variable domain, with the rest looked up from reference TRBV5-5 and TRBJ1-1, is DAGVTQSPTHLIKTRGQQVTLRCSPISGHKSVSWYQQVLGQGPQFIFQYYEKEERGRGNFPDRFSARQFPNYSSELNVNALLLGDSALYLCASSSQGEAFFGQGTRLTVV.

The chain links TRBV6-6 to TRBJ2-2, with TRBD2 matching over 7 bases. The junction had 6 bases not matched to a gene; V was cut back by 7 bases and J by 7 bases. CDR1 and CDR2 from the germline V gene are MNHNY and SVGAGI (reference sequence). CDR3 length: 13 amino acids. CDR3 sequence reads: CASTGREGGELFF. CDR3 nucleotides: TGTGCCAGCACAGGGAGGGAAGGCGGGGAGCTGTTTTTT.

V gene TRBV29-1 combines with J gene TRBJ2-7, with 9 positions matching TRBD1. Trimming removed 7 bases from V and 4 bases from J; junction bases left unmatched: 8. The germline gives CDR1 SQVTM, CDR2 ANQGSEA. The CDR3 contains 13 residues. As DNA, the CDR3 is TGCAGCGCCCAGACAGGGGGAGGTTACGAGCAGTACTTC. Its protein product is CSAQTGGGYEQYF.

This chain connects TRBV7-2 to TRBJ1-5, with D unresolved. V lost 4 bases to trimming and J lost 3 bases, with 16 bases between them. The CDR3 covers 16 residues. Germline loops: CDR1 SGHTA, CDR2 FQGNSA. Written as DNA, the CDR3 is TGTGCCAGCAGCTCGGACGGGTTTCATCCCAATCAGCCCCAGCATTTT. Encoded protein: CASSSDGFHPNQPQHF.

Only a few counts were recorded for this clone. The genes are TRBV4-1 and TRBJ2-2; no clear D. CDR1 MGHRA and CDR2 YSYEKL come from the germline V gene. The CDR3 runs to 12 residues. V was clipped by 4 bases and J by 7 bases, with 7 bases between them. In DNA form, the CDR3 reads TGCGCCAGCAGCCGAAGAAACGGGGAGCTGTTTTTT. Residues: CASSRRNGELFF.

V and J are TRBV3-1 (or the pseudogene TRBV3-2) and TRBJ2-3, with unresolved D. The CDR3 is 11 residues long. The ends were cut back, 3 bases at V and 2 bases at J, with 0 bases in the middle. Per the germline V gene, CDR1 is LGHDT and CDR2 is YNNKEL (reference sequence). CDR3 loop: CASSHTDTQYF. The DNA of the CDR3 is TGTGCCAGCAGCCACACAGATACGCAGTATTTT.

The genes are TRBV6-5 and TRBJ1-1; 10 nucleotides align to TRBD1. Trimming removed 2 bases from V and 1 base from J; junction bases left unmatched: 1. CDR1 is MNHEY and CDR2 is SVGAGI in the germline V gene. The CDR3 totals 15 residues. CDR3 sequence (DNA): TGTGCCAGCAGTTACCGGACAGGGGGGAACACTGAAGCTTTCTTT. Translating gives CASSYRTGGNTEAFF.

The chain joins TRBV4-3 to TRBJ1-4; 11 bases are a match to TRBD1. This CDR3 spans 14 amino acids. Trimming removed 1 base from V and 8 bases from J; junction bases left unmatched: 0. Looked up from germline, CDR1 is LGHNA and CDR2 is YSLEER. CDR3 loop: CASSQGDRGEKLFF. CDR3 DNA: TGCGCCAGCAGCCAAGGGGACAGGGGGGAAAAACTGTTTTTT.

The J gene is TRBJ1-1, the V gene TRBV7-3; perhaps TRBD1 as D (5 bases). Trimming removed 5 bases at V and 2 bases at J, with 12 bases between. Germline V gene sequence: CDR1 SGHTA, CDR2 FQGTGA. This CDR3 is 14 amino acids long. The CDR3 nucleotides are TGTGCCAGCAGCAGGGCGAGGGGAAACACTGAAGCTTTCTTT. Residues: CASSRARGNTEAFF.

The rearrangement joins TRBV29-1 to TRBJ2-2; possibly TRBD2 for D (5 bases). Germline V gives CDR1 SQVTM, CDR2 ANQGSEA. Deletions cut 6 bases from V and 1 base from J, with 9 bases between. The CDR3 runs to 13 residues. CDR3 sequence (DNA): TGCAGCGTCGGGAACCGGAACACCGGGGAGCTGTTTTTT. The encoded protein is CSVGNRNTGELFF.